The 27 T cell receptor beta chains below were found in one sample sequenced in a study of T cell responses to AZD1222 COVID-19 vaccine. Libraries were prepared by immunoSEQ multiplex PCR; TCRdb keeps only in-frame clonotypes and omits some of them. The sample gives some 95,000 clones, approximately 86% of which show up once; 6.3% is in the top ten. The sequences come from peripheral blood, collected on day 0 of AZD1222 vaccination. Receptor source: an adult in good health.

The V call is TRBV12-3 or TRBV12-4, the J call TRBJ1-2; D is undetermined. V lost 2 bases, J lost 4 bases, and 8 bases lay in between. This CDR3 has 13 amino acids. The CDR3 loop reads CASSLPRGYGYTF. CDR3 nucleotide sequence: TGTGCCAGCAGTTTACCCCGGGGCTATGGCTACACCTTC.

The chain links TRBV19 to TRBJ1-1; D not resolved. The CDR3 spans 13 residues. V dropped 4 bases and J dropped 1 base, with 7 bases sitting between them. Per germline, CDR1 LNHDA and CDR2 SQIVND (reference sequence). For the CDR3, the DNA is TGTGCCAGTAGTACGTTTCAGAACACTGAAGCTTTCTTT. Protein: CASSTFQNTEAFF.

The rearrangement joins TRBV27 to TRBJ2-2, with 11 bases that match TRBD2. CDR1 is MNHEY, CDR2 SMNVEV, per germline (reference sequence). The CDR3 contains 16 residues. Losses at the gene ends were 5 bases for V and 8 bases for J; bases not matched to a gene: 10. The CDR3 DNA reads as TGTGCCAGCAGTAGTTTTCCGGGACTAGCGGCTGGGGAGCTGTTTTTT. Its translation is CASSSFPGLAAGELFF.

In this sample, this clone turned up a few times. The gene calls are TRBV4-3 and TRBJ1-4; the match to TRBD1 covers 7 bases. The CDR3 extends over 16 amino acids. The junction had 6 bases not matched to a gene; V was cut back by 0 bases and J by 5 bases. Germline V lookup: CDR1 LGHNA, CDR2 YSLEER. The CDR3 nucleotides read TGCGCCAGCAGCCAAGAAGAGGGGGCTTCAAATGAAAAACTGTTTTTT. This sequence encodes CASSQEEGASNEKLFF.

Here the CDR3 DNA reads TGTGCCAGCAGTGAAGAGGCTGGAAAGCGGGGGGACGATACGCAGTATTTT. It yields the protein CASSEEAGKRGDDTQYF. The chain recombines TRBV6-1 with TRBJ2-3; 9 positions agree with TRBD2. The CDR3 has 17 residues. Germline V CDR1 and CDR2: MNHNS, SASEGT. The V gene end was trimmed by 1 base and the J gene end by 6 bases; junction bases not matched to a gene: 11.

This chain uses TRBV28 with TRBJ1-5, with D possibly matching TRBD1 (6 bases). The CDR3 extends over 16 amino acids. CDR1 and CDR2 from the germline V gene are MDHEN and SYDVKM. Trimming stripped 5 bases from V and 0 bases from J, with 14 bases between. This chain's CDR3 is CASSLGGANSNQPQHF. CDR3 bases: TGTGCCAGCAGTCTAGGGGGGGCTAATAGCAATCAGCCCCAGCATTTT.

This chain links TRBV2 with TRBJ2-1; weak D call: TRBD2 (5 bases). Germline V gene sequence: CDR1 SNHLY, CDR2 FYNNEI. Deletions cut 10 bases from V and 8 bases from J, with 18 bases between. CDR3 length equals 13 residues. The CDR3 sequence is CATTDPGWDEQFF. The DNA for the CDR3 is TGTGCCACTACGGACCCGGGGTGGGATGAGCAGTTCTTC.

The V gene is TRBV5-1, the J gene TRBJ2-5; D tentatively fits TRBD1 or TRBD2 (5 bases each). Deletions cut 4 bases from V and 2 bases from J, with 12 bases between. The CDR3 runs 14 residues. Germline CDR1 is SGHRS and CDR2 is YFSETQ. The CDR3 DNA reads TGCGCCAGCAGCGGTCCTGGGGGTCAAGAGACCCAGTACTTC. Protein: CASSGPGGQETQYF.

The genes are TRBV6-1 and TRBJ2-7; D unclear. This CDR3 spans 13 amino acids. Germline V gene sequence: CDR1 MNHNS, CDR2 SASEGT. V lost 2 bases to trimming and J lost 3 bases, with 8 bases between them. The DNA for the CDR3 is TGTGCCAGCAGTGAATTTAATCTCTACGAGCAGTACTTC. This translates into CASSEFNLYEQYF.

This chain uses TRBV30 with TRBJ2-7, with D maybe TRBD1 (6 bases). Germline V gene sequence: CDR1 GTSNPN, CDR2 SVGIG (reference sequence). V lost 3 bases to trimming and J lost 3 bases, with 21 bases between them. The CDR3 has 16 residues. DNA of the CDR3: TGTGCCTGGAGACCCAACCGGGACAATTCTATCTACGAGCAGTACTTC. Translating gives CAWRPNRDNSIYEQYF.

This clone was detected a few times. CDR3 DNA sequence: TGTGCCAGCAGTAACCGGATAGATGGCTACACCTTC. This translates into CASSNRIDGYTF. The chain carries TRBV6-6 and TRBJ1-2, with D unresolved. The germline gives CDR1 MNHNY, CDR2 SVGAGI (reference sequence). CDR3 length: 12 amino acids. Trimming cost V 5 bases and J 6 bases, with 10 bases left between them.

V is TRBV19 and J is TRBJ2-6, with 8 positions matching TRBD2. CDR3 size: 17 residues. The V and J ends lost 4 bases and 5 bases, in that order; junction bases with no gene match: 10. Germline assignment: CDR1 LNHDA and CDR2 SQIVND (reference sequence). The CDR3 protein is CASSNLGAGGWANVLTF. The CDR3 region has the DNA TGTGCCAGTAGTAATTTGGGGGCGGGAGGTTGGGCCAACGTCCTGACTTTC.

The count of this clone is one. The chain employs TRBV6-1 and TRBJ2-7; D unclear. The CDR3 sequence is 13 residues long. The V and J ends lost 1 base and 3 bases respectively, with 7 bases between them. Germline loops: CDR1 MNHNS, CDR2 SASEGT. In DNA form, the CDR3 reads TGTGCCAGCAGTGAAGAGGTTTTCTACGAGCAGTACTTC. This encodes CASSEEVFYEQYF.

This chain uses TRBV11-3 with TRBJ1-4, with D unclear. CDR3 length: 14 residues. Germline CDR1 and CDR2: SGHNT and YENEEA. Trimming took off 3 bases at V and 3 bases at J, with 8 bases between the two ends. CDR3 protein: CASSLDTANEKLFF. The CDR3 DNA follows: TGTGCCAGCAGCTTGGATACAGCTAATGAAAAACTGTTTTTT.

The chain joins TRBV7-2 to TRBJ2-3; D is ambiguous. V was cut by 5 bases and J by 14 bases, with 17 bases left in between. The CDR3 consists of 12 residues. Germline V gene data show CDR1 as SGHTA and CDR2 as FQGNSA. CDR3 sequence (DNA): TGTGCCAGCAGCCCCGGTAGCCAATGGGGGTATTTT. Translating it yields CASSPGSQWGYF.

V usage is TRBV4-1 and J usage is TRBJ1-4; D call uncertain. CDR1 and CDR2 from the germline V gene are MGHRA and YSYEKL. The CDR3 loop spans 15 amino acids. V was shortened by 0 bases and J by 8 bases, with 13 bases between the two germline ends. The CDR3 loop reads CASSQDWNLGEKLFF. As DNA, the CDR3 is TGCGCCAGCAGCCAAGATTGGAATTTAGGAGAAAAACTGTTTTTT.

The genes are TRBV13 and TRBJ1-1; D not certain. Germline V gene data show CDR1 as PRHDT and CDR2 as FYEKMQ (reference sequence). The CDR3 is 15 residues long. Trimming took off 5 bases at V and 0 bases at J, with 13 bases between the two ends. The CDR3 sequence: CASSRAQSMNTEAFF. In DNA form, the CDR3 reads TGTGCCAGCAGCCGTGCCCAGAGCATGAACACTGAAGCTTTCTTT.

V is TRBV6-6 and J is TRBJ1-4; TRBD1 aligns across 7 bases. Germline CDR1 reads MNHNY; CDR2 reads SVGAGI (reference sequence). This CDR3 has 15 amino acids. V lost 7 bases to trimming and J lost 6 bases; unmatched junction nucleotides: 11. This chain's CDR3 is CASTLFPGGDEKLFF. The CDR3 DNA reads TGTGCCAGCACCCTATTCCCAGGGGGGGATGAAAAACTGTTTTTT.

V is TRBV6-1 and J is TRBJ2-4; D is possibly TRBD2 (7 bases). Germline V lookup: CDR1 MNHNS, CDR2 SASEGT. This CDR3 has 20 residues. Trimming shortened V by 0 bases and J by 0 bases, and 21 bases separated the two germline ends. CDR3 sequence (DNA): TGTGCCAGCAGTGAAGCGGTTGAGGGGGGGGTCACCCTAGCCAAAAACATTCAGTACTTC. Its translation: CASSEAVEGGVTLAKNIQYF.

DNA of the CDR3: TGTGCCAGCAGCCACAGGGGAAATGAGCAGTTCTTC. Its translation is CASSHRGNEQFF. The gene calls are TRBV14 and TRBJ2-1, with D maybe TRBD1 (6 bases). V lost 3 bases and J lost 7, with 7 bases in between. Germline CDR1 is SGHDN and CDR2 is FVKESK. The length of the CDR3 is 12 residues.

This chain connects TRBV7-9 to TRBJ1-5; possibly TRBD1 for D (6 bases). V lost 4 bases and J lost 13, with 17 bases in between. Germline V gene lookup returns CDR1 SEHNR and CDR2 FQNEAQ (reference sequence). The CDR3 is 13 amino acids. The CDR3 region is CASSYDPGTPQHF. CDR3 bases: TGTGCCAGCAGCTATGATCCCGGGACACCTCAGCATTTT.

The V and J genes are TRBV5-4 and TRBJ1-1; 10 bases map to TRBD1. Germline CDR1 and CDR2: SGHNT and YYREEE (reference sequence). This CDR3 comprises 14 residues. The J segment lost 5 bases and the V segment lost 3 bases, leaving 4 bases of the junction unmatched. This CDR3 is CASSSTGGGTEAFF. In nucleotides, the CDR3 is TGTGCCAGCAGCTCGACAGGGGGCGGAACTGAAGCTTTCTTT. Full variable domain (rest looked up from reference TRBV5-4 and TRBJ1-1): ETGVTQSPTHLIKTRGQQVTLRCSSQSGHNTVSWYQQALGQGPQFIFQYYREEENGRGNFPPRFSGLQFPNYSSELNVNALELDDSALYLCASSSTGGGTEAFFGQGTRLTVV.

The V and J genes are TRBV7-8 and TRBJ2-7, with 10 bases fitting TRBD2. The CDR3 contains 14 residues. Germline V lookup: CDR1 SGHVS, CDR2 FQNEAQ. Trimming removed 4 bases from V and 2 bases from J; junction bases left unmatched: 2. The CDR3 DNA follows: TGTGCCAGCAGCTCTAGCGGGGGTGCCTACGAGCAGTACTTC. Residues: CASSSSGGAYEQYF.

The chain recombines TRBV11-3 with TRBJ2-2; weak D call: TRBD1 (6 bases). Trimming stripped 5 bases from V and 3 bases from J, with 10 bases between. There are 14 residues in the CDR3. Germline values: CDR1 SGHNT, CDR2 YENEEA. CDR3 loop: CASSRNRDTGELFF. CDR3 nucleotides: TGTGCCAGCAGCAGAAACAGGGACACCGGGGAGCTGTTTTTT.

This clone turned up a few times. V is TRBV7-6 and J is TRBJ1-6, with a tentative D call TRBD1 (6 bases). With 1 base removed from V and 9 bases from J, the gap between germline ends came to 13 bases. The CDR3 loop spans 15 amino acids. The germline V gene encodes CDR1 SGHVS and CDR2 FNYEAQ. The CDR3 region is CASSLVGLGASPLHF. The CDR3, as DNA: TGTGCCAGCAGCTTAGTGGGTTTGGGGGCTTCACCCCTCCACTTT.

V and J are TRBV6-1 and TRBJ2-5; 13 bases match TRBD2. This CDR3 is 19 amino acids long. The V gene's germline CDR1 is MNHNS and CDR2 SASEGT. Unmatched junction bases numbered 15, after V lost 4 bases and J lost 4 bases. CDR3 loop: CASSGLTLGLAGRLETQYF. The CDR3 DNA reads TGTGCCAGCAGTGGACTCACCCTGGGACTAGCGGGGAGGCTAGAGACCCAGTACTTC.

This rearrangement joins TRBV5-8 to TRBJ1-3, with unresolved D. V dropped 2 bases and J dropped 1 base, with 1 base sitting between them. Per the germline V gene, CDR1 is SGHTS and CDR2 is YDEGEE. There are 12 residues in the CDR3. The CDR3 DNA follows: TGTGCCAGCAGCTTTTCTGGAAACACCATATATTTT. It encodes CASSFSGNTIYF.